This TCR beta chain is from a study of blood T cell repertoires in COVID-19. Germline V CDR1 and CDR2: SGHTA, FQGTGA. V was shortened by 3 bases and J by 2 bases, with 12 bases between the two germline ends. This CDR3 is 15 amino acids long. Original processing methods: Scientists estimated how many nucleated cells there were by amplifying reference gene primers. Some clones are missing from TCRdb's copy, which holds only in-frame ones; the method was immunoSEQ multiplex PCR. Clone size and V and J calls were adopted from that table, with D and trimming inferred from the DNA. Seen here are about 66,000 clones, approximately 88% observed once, and the top ten hold approximately 6.8%.

This sequence was found in a woman aged 70 to 79 with acute or convalescent COVID-19. Sequences were obtained from peripheral blood. The chain is built from TRBV7-3 and TRBJ2-3; TRBD2 is a possible D gene (6 bases). CDR3 bases: TGTGCCAGCAGCTTTGAAGCGGGCTTCACAGATACGCAGTATTTT. This sequence encodes CASSFEAGFTDTQYF.